This TCR beta chain was recorded in a study of T cell repertoires in aging, cancer and after chemotherapy. As for the study in general: Pre- and post-chemotherapy samples were paired from chronic lymphocytic leukemia patients treated with fludarabine- or bendamustine-based regimens. The full dataset contained 9.1 million or so TCR reads. Broader study findings: In each cancer cohort, median generation probability increased across chemotherapy, suggesting thymic output rebounded.

Rearranged V-D-J TRB sequences were amplified with a mixed TRB-A/B primer pool. TCRdb itself ran the multiplex PCR reads through MiXCR, one entry per CDR3 protein. The data hold about 5,000 distinct CDR3 sequences, with around a third observed a single time. Amplification of TCR beta used genomic DNA extracted from peripheral blood. The CDR3 is 15 amino acids. V lost 0 bases and J lost 3, with 9 bases in between. In germline, CDR1 is MNHEY, CDR2 SVGAGI. Only a few counts were recorded for this clonotype. As yet, its antigen is unknown. The clonotype was recovered from a human donor with a blood cancer. The chain employs TRBV6-5 and TRBJ1-5, with D unresolved. The sample was blood. The CDR3 loop is CASSYSRHLNQPQHF. In DNA, the CDR3 is TGTGCCAGCAGTTACTCAAGACACCTCAATCAGCCCCAGCATTTT.